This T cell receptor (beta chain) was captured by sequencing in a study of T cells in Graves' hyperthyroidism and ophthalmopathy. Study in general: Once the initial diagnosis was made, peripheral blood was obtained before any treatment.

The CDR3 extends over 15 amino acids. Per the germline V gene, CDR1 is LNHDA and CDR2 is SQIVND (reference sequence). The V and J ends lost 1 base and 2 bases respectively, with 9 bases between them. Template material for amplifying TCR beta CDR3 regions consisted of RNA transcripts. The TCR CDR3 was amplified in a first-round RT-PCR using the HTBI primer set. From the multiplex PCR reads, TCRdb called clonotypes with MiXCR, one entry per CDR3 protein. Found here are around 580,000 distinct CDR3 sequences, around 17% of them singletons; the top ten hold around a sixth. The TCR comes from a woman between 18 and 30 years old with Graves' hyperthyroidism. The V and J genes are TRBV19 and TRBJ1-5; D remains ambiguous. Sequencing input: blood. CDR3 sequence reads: CASSIGTSGNQPQHF. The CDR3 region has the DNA TGTGCCAGTAGTATAGGCACCTCAGGCAATCAGCCCCAGCATTTT.